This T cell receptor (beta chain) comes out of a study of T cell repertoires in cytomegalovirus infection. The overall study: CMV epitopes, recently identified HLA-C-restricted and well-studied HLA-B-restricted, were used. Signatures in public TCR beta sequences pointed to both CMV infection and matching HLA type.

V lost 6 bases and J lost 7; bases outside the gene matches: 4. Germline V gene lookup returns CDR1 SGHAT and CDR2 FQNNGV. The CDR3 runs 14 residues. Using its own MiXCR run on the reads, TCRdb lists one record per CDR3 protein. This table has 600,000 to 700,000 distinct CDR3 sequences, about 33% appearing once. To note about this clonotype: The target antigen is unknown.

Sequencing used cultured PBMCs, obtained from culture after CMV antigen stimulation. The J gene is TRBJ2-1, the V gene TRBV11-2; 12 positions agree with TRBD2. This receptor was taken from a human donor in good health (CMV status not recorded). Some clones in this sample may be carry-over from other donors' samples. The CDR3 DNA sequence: TGTGCCAGCAGTCCGACTAGCGGGAGTAATGAGCAGTTCTTC. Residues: CASSPTSGSNEQFF.